The clone carrying this TCR beta chain has at least ten counts. Trimming took off 6 bases at V and 8 bases at J, with 10 bases between the two ends. The CDR3 consists of 12 residues. CDR1 and CDR2 (germline): SGHNT, YENEEA. MiXCR was run by TCRdb on the RT-PCR reads, yielding one entry per CDR3 protein. The sample contains about 87,000 distinct CDR3 sequences, approximately 5.2% of which appear only once. This sample stems from a study of patients and donors after allogeneic stem cell transplantation. The clonotype originates from a human donor who was either an allogeneic HSCT recipient or a stem cell or donor lymphocyte infusion donor (not recorded which). It is not recorded whose cells these are; they may come from a transplant donor. The rearrangement links TRBV11-3 to TRBJ2-2; no reliable D call. The specimen was blood, either unsorted or a sorted T cell fraction (not recorded which). In DNA form, the CDR3 reads TGTGCCAGCAGACCGCGAGAAGGGGAGCTGTTTTTT. Its translation: CASRPREGELFF.